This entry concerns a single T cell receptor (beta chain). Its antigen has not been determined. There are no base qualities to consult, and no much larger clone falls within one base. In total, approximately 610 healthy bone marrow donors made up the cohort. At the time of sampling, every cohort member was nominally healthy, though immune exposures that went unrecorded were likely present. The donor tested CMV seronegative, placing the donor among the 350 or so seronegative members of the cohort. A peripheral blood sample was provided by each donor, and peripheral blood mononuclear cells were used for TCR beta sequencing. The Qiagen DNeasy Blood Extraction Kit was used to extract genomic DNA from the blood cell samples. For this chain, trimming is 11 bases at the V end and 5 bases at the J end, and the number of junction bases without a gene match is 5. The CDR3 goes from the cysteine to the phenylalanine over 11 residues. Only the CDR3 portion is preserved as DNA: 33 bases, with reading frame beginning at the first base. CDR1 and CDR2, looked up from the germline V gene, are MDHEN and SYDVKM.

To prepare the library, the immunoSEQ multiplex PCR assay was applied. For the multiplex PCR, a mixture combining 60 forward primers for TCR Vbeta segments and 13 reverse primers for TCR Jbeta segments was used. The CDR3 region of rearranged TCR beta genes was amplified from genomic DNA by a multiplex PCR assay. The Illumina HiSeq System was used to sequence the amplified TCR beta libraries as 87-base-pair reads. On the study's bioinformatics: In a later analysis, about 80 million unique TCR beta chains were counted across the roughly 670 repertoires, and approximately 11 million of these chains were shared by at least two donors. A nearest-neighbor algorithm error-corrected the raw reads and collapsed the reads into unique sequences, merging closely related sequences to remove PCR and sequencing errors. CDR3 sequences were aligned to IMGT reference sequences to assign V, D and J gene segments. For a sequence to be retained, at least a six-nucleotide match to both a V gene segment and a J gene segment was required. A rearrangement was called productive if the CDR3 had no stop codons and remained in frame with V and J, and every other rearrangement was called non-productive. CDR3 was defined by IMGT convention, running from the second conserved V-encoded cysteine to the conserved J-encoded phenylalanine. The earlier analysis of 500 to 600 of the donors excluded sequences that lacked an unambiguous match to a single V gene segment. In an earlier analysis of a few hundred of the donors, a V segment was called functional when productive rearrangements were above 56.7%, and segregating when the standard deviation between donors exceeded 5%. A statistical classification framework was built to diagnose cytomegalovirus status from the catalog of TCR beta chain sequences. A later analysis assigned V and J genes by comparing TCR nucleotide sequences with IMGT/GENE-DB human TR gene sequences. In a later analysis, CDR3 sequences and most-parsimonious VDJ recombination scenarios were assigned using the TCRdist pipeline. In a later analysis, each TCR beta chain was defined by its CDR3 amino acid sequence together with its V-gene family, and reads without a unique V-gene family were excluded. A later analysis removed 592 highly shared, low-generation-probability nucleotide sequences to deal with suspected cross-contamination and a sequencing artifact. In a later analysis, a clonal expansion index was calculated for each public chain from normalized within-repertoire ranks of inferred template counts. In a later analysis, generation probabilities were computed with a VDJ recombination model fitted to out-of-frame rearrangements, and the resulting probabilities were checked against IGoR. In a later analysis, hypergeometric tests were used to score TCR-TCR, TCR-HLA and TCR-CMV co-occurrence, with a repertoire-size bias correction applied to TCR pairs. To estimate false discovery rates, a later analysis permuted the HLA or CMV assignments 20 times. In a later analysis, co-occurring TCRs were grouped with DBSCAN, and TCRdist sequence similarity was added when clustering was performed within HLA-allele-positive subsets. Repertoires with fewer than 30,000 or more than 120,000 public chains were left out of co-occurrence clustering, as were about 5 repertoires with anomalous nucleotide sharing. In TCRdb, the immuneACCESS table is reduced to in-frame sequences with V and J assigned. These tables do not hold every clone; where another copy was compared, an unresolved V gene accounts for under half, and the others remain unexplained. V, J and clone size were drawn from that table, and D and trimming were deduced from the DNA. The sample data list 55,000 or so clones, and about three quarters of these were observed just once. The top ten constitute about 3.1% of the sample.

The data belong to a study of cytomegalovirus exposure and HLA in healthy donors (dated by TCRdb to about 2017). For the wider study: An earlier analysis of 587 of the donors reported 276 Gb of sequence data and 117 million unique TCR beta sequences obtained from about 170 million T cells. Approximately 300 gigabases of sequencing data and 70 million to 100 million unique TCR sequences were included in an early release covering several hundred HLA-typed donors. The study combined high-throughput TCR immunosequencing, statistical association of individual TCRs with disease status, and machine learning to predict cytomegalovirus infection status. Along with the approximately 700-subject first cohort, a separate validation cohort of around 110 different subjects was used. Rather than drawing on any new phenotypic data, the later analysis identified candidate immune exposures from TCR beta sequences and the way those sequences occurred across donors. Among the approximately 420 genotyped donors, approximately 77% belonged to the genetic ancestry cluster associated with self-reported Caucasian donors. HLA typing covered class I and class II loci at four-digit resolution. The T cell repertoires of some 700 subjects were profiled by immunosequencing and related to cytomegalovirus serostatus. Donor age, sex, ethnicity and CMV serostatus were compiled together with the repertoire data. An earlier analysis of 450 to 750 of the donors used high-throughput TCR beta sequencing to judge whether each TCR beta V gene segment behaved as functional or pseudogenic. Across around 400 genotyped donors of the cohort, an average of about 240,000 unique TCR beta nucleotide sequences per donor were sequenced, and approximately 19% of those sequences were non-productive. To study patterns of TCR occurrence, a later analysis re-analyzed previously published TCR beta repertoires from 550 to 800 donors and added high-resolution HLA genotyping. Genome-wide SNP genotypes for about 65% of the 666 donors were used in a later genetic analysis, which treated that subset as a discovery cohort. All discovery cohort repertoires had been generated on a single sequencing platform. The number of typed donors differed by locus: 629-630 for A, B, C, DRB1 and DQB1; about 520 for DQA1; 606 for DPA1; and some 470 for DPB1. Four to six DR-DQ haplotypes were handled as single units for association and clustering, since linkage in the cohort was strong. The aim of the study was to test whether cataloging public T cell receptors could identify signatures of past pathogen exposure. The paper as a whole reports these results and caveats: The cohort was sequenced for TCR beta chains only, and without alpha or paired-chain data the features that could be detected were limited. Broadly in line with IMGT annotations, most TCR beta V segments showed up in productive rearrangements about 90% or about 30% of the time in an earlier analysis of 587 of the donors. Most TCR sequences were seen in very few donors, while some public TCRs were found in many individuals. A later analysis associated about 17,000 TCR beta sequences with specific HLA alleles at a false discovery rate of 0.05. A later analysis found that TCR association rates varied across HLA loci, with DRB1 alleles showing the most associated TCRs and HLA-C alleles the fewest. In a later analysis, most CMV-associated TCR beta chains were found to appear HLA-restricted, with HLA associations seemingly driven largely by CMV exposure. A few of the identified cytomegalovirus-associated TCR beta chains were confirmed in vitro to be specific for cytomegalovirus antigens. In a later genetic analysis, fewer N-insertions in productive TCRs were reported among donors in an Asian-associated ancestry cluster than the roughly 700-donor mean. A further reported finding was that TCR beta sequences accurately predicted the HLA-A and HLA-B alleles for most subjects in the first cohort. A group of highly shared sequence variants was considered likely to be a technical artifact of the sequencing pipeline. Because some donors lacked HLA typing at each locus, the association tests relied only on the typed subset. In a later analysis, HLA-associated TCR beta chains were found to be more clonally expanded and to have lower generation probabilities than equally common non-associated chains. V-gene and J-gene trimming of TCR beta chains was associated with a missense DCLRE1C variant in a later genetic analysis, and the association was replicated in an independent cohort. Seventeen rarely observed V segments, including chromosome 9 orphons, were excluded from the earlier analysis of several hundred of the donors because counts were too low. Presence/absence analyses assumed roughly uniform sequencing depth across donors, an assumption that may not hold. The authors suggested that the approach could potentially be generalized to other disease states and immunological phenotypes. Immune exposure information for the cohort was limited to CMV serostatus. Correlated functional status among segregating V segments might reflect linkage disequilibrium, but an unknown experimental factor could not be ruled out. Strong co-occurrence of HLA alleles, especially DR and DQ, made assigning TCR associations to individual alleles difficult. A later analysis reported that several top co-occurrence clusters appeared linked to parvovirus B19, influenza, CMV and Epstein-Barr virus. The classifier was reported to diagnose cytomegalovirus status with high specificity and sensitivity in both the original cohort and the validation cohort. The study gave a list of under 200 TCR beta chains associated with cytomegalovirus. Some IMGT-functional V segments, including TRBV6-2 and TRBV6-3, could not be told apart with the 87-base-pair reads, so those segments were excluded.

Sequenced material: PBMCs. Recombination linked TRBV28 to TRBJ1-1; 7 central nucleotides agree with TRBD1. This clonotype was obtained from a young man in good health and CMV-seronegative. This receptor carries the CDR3 CAVTGRTEAFF. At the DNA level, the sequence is TGTGCCGTGACAGGGCGGACTGAAGCTTTCTTT.